Sequencing of this T cell receptor beta chain was carried out in a study of radiation and T cells in renal cell carcinoma. Data came from immunoSEQ multiplex PCR; TCRdb stores just in-frame clones and leaves some out. This sample has about 95,000 clones, with 75% to 90% found just once. Regarding time point: baseline pretreatment blood. As for treatment: 15 Gy SBRT to primary tumor, nephrectomy 4 weeks later. The patient's renal cell carcinoma had clear cell pathology. The clonotype was recovered from a man aged 45-65 years with renal cell carcinoma. The specimen comprised blood, sampled from a patient whose treatment included radiotherapy and nephrectomy.

Here the CDR3 reads CASRRPGQGTDEQYF. CDR3 bases: TGTGCCAGCAGGCGACCGGGACAGGGGACGGACGAGCAGTACTTC. The genes are TRBV28 and TRBJ2-7, with 10 bases identical to TRBD1. Germline-derived CDR1 and CDR2 are MDHEN and SYDVKM. The CDR3 consists of 15 residues. The V segment lost 6 bases and the J segment 5 bases; nucleotides outside the gene matches: 10.